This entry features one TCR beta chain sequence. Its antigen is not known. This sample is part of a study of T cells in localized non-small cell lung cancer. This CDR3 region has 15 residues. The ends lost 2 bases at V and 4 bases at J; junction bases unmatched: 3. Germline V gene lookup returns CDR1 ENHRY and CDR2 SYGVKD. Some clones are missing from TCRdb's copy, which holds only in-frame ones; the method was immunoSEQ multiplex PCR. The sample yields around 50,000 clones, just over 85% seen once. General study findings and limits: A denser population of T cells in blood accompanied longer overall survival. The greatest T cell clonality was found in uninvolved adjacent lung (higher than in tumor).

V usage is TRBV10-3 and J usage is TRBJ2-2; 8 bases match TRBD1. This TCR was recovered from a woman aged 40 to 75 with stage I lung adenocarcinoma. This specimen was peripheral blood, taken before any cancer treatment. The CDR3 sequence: CAISEGQGGTGELFF. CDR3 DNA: TGTGCCATCAGTGAGGGACAGGGCGGCACCGGGGAGCTGTTTTTT.